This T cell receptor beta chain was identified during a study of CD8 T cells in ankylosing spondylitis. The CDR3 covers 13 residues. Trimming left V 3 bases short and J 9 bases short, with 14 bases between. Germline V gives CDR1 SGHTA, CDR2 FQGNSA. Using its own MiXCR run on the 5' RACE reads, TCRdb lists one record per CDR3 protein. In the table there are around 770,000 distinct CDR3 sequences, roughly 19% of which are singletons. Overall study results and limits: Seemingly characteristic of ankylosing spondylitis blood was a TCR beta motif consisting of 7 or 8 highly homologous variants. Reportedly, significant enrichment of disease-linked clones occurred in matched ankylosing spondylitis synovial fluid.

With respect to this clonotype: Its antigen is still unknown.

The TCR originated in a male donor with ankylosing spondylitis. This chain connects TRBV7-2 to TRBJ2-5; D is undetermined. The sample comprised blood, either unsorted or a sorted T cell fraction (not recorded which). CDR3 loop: CASSFGLDEAQYF. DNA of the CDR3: TGTGCCAGCAGCTTCGGCCTAGATGAGGCCCAGTACTTC.